One sample yielded the 22 T cell receptor beta chains listed below, sequenced in a study of T cell repertoires in cytomegalovirus infection. TCRdb ran MiXCR on the reads and lists one entry per CDR3 protein. The sample lists about 570,000 distinct CDR3 sequences, 40% occurring once. Their antigens are not known. The sequenced sample was cultured PBMCs, obtained from culture after CMV antigen stimulation. These receptors were taken from a human donor in good health (CMV status not recorded). Some clones in this sample may be carry-over from other donors' samples.

This clonotype was counted many times. The V call is TRBV7-8, the J call TRBJ2-2, with 14 bases aligning to TRBD2. V was pared by 2 bases and J by 6 bases, with 8 bases of the junction left unmatched. In germline, CDR1 is SGHVS, CDR2 FQNEAQ. This CDR3 has 18 amino acids. The CDR3 DNA follows: TGTGCCAGCAGCTTATCTGGGACTAGCGGGAGAGTGGCCGGGGAGCTGTTTTTT. Its translation: CASSLSGTSGRVAGELFF.

This clonotype was seen a few times. This chain connects TRBV7-9 to TRBJ2-3, with D tentatively TRBD1 (5 bases). Trimming took off 5 bases at V and 1 base at J, with 16 bases between the two ends. CDR1 is SEHNR, CDR2 FQNEAQ, per germline (reference sequence). This CDR3 contains 16 residues. The DNA of the CDR3 is TGTGCCAGCAGCCAAATAGGGGCAGGGCGCACAGATACGCAGTATTTT. Its translation is CASSQIGAGRTDTQYF.

The V and J genes are TRBV7-9 and TRBJ2-7; the match to TRBD2 covers 9 bases. The CDR3 loop spans 15 amino acids. Per germline, CDR1 SEHNR and CDR2 FQNEAQ (reference sequence). After removal of 1 base from V and 6 bases from J, the junction contained 7 bases not matched to a gene. In DNA, the CDR3 is TGTGCCAGCAGCTTAGGGCGGGAGGGCCGAGGCGAGCAGTACTTC. Protein product: CASSLGREGRGEQYF.

This chain joins TRBV6-2 or TRBV6-3 and TRBJ1-1, with D perhaps TRBD1 (5 bases). The CDR3 extends over 17 amino acids. Germline-derived CDR1 and CDR2 are MNHEY and SVGEGT. The V end lost 4 bases, the J end lost 0 bases, and 18 bases lay between the germline ends. In nucleotides, the CDR3 is TGTGCCAGCAGTTGGGATGGGGACCCCAAACTGAACACTGAAGCTTTCTTT. Protein sequence: CASSWDGDPKLNTEAFF.

This chain connects TRBV6-1 to TRBJ1-6, with D uncertain. Germline V CDR1 and CDR2: MNHNS, SASEGT. The CDR3 spans 17 residues. V lost 3 bases to trimming and J lost 10 bases, with 22 bases between them. CDR3 nucleotide sequence: TGTGCCAGCAGTGAGGCCTATGGTCGAGTTGGGGTATCACCCCTCCACTTT. Amino acids: CASSEAYGRVGVSPLHF.

CDR3 loop: CAISKQWGAGGNSPLHF. DNA of the CDR3: TGTGCCATCAGTAAACAGTGGGGAGCTGGCGGAAATTCACCCCTCCACTTT. V is TRBV10-3 and J is TRBJ1-6; D unclear. The V end lost 5 bases, the J end lost 7 bases, and 21 bases lay between the germline ends. The germline gives CDR1 ENHRY, CDR2 SYGVKD. This CDR3 comprises 17 residues.

The V gene is TRBV7-2, the J gene TRBJ2-5, with D perhaps TRBD1 (5 bases). Germline V gene lookup returns CDR1 SGHTA and CDR2 FQGNSA. There are 14 residues in the CDR3. Trimming pared 5 bases from V and 5 bases from J, leaving 15 bases between. The CDR3 reads CASSAPPGRETQYF. The CDR3 nucleotides read TGTGCCAGCAGCGCCCCCCCAGGGCGGGAGACCCAGTACTTC. The full variable domain, rest sourced from reference TRBV7-2 and TRBJ2-5, is GAGVSQSPSNKVTEKGKDVELRCDPISGHTALYWYRQSLGQGLEFLIYFQGNSAPDKSGLPSDRFSAERTGGSVSTLTIQRTQQEDSAVYLCASSAPPGRETQYFGPGTRLLVL.

This clonotype was counted only a few times. The rearrangement links TRBV7-2 to TRBJ2-2; perhaps TRBD2 as D (6 bases). From germline, CDR1 is SGHTA and CDR2 FQGNSA. V lost 5 bases and J 3 bases, leaving 13 bases between the germline ends. This CDR3 contains 15 residues. The CDR3, as DNA: TGTGCCAGCAGCCCTGCAGCGGGTTACACCGGGGAGCTGTTTTTT. Protein product: CASSPAAGYTGELFF.

The J gene is TRBJ2-1, the V gene TRBV7-2; 11 bases are shared with TRBD2. This CDR3 is built from 16 residues. Germline V lookup: CDR1 SGHTA, CDR2 FQGNSA. V lost 2 bases and J lost 7; bases outside the gene matches: 7. CDR3 in DNA: TGTGCCAGCAGCTTATCTCGACTAGCGGGAACGAATGAGCAGTTCTTC. Encoded protein: CASSLSRLAGTNEQFF.

The chain has TRBV14 and TRBJ1-4; TRBD1 aligns across 9 bases. The V gene end was trimmed by 4 bases and the J gene end by 7 bases; junction bases not matched to a gene: 7. The germline gives CDR1 SGHDN, CDR2 FVKESK. The CDR3 has 15 residues. The CDR3 DNA follows: TGTGCCAGCAGCCCAATCACAGGGGGCGGTGAAAAACTGTTTTTT. Translated, it gives CASSPITGGGEKLFF.

This clonotype occurred a few times. The V call is TRBV6-1, the J call TRBJ2-7; D unclear. Germline CDR1 reads MNHNS; CDR2 reads SASEGT. The CDR3 has 13 residues. V was cut by 1 base and J by 3 bases, with 7 bases left in between. The CDR3 sequence is CASSEGLLYEQYF. The CDR3 coding sequence is TGTGCCAGCAGTGAAGGGCTCCTCTACGAGCAGTACTTC.

The rearrangement links TRBV5-4 to TRBJ2-5; D might be TRBD2 (5 bases). The CDR3 runs 14 residues. Per the germline V gene, CDR1 is SGHNT and CDR2 is YYREEE (reference sequence). V was clipped by 4 bases and J by 5 bases, with 15 bases between them. Written as DNA, the CDR3 is TGTGCCAGCAGCACCACCGGGGATAGTGAGACCCAGTACTTC. Translation gives CASSTTGDSETQYF. Combining the CDR3 with reference TRBV5-4 and TRBJ2-5 gives the whole variable domain ETGVTQSPTHLIKTRGQQVTLRCSSQSGHNTVSWYQQALGQGPQFIFQYYREEENGRGNFPPRFSGLQFPNYSSELNVNALELDDSALYLCASSTTGDSETQYFGPGTRLLVL.

This clonotype was counted a few times. The genes are TRBV7-2 and TRBJ2-7; 8 positions agree with TRBD1. CDR1 and CDR2 from the germline V gene are SGHTA and FQGNSA. V dropped 4 bases and J dropped 3; count of bases not matched to a gene: 5. The CDR3 consists of 14 residues. CDR3 sequence (DNA): TGTGCCAGCAGCTCTACAGGGGGTTTCTACGAGCAGTACTTC. It yields the protein CASSSTGGFYEQYF.

This rearrangement joins TRBV2 to TRBJ2-5, with TRBD2 as a possible D gene (6 bases). The CDR3 runs 13 residues. V dropped 5 bases and J dropped 5 bases, with 12 bases sitting between them. Germline CDR1 reads SNHLY; CDR2 reads FYNNEI. The CDR3 DNA reads TGTGCCAGCAGTAGGGAGGCATCGGAGACCCAGTACTTC. It translates to CASSREASETQYF. The whole variable domain, remainder taken from reference TRBV2 and TRBJ2-5, is EPEVTQTPSHQVTQMGQEVILRCVPISNHLYFYWYRQILGQKVEFLVSFYNNEISEKSEIFDDQFSVERPDGSNFTLKIRSTKLEDSAMYFCASSREASETQYFGPGTRLLVL.

The rearrangement uses TRBV12-3 or TRBV12-4 and TRBJ1-1; 7 bases match TRBD1. V lost 6 bases and J lost 4; bases outside the gene matches: 14. The CDR3 is 16 residues long. CDR3 protein: CASSRYPRGSATEAFF. The CDR3 region has the DNA TGTGCCAGCAGCCGGTATCCCAGGGGGTCGGCCACTGAAGCTTTCTTT.

The J gene is TRBJ2-7, the V gene TRBV6-5; D possibly corresponds to TRBD1 (5 bases). The CDR3 spans 14 residues. Germline lookup yields CDR1 MNHEY and CDR2 SVGAGI. Trimming took 5 bases from V and 3 from J, leaving 14 bases between them. The CDR3 nucleotides read TGTGCCAGCAGTAGAAGGGGCGATAACTACGAGCAGTACTTC. It is translated as CASSRRGDNYEQYF.

V usage is TRBV29-1 and J usage is TRBJ2-7; the D is unclear. Trimming stripped 0 bases from V and 6 bases from J, with 9 bases between. Germline CDR1 SQVTM, CDR2 ANQGSEA. The CDR3 is 12 amino acids. For the CDR3, the DNA is TGCAGCGTTGAAGACCCCGAGAGCGAGCAGTACTTC. Its protein is CSVEDPESEQYF.

V and J are TRBV7-2 and TRBJ2-7; D not resolved. The germline CDR1 and CDR2 sequences are SGHTA and FQGNSA. Trimming pared 6 bases from V and 3 bases from J, leaving 15 bases between. The CDR3 spans 14 residues. CDR3 protein: CASSPGSWGYEQYF. The DNA of the CDR3 is TGTGCCAGCAGTCCCGGGTCGTGGGGCTACGAGCAGTACTTC.

The chain has TRBV7-2 and TRBJ1-5; a weak D match, TRBD1 (6 bases). Germline V gene data show CDR1 as SGHTA and CDR2 as FQGNSA. The CDR3 contains 15 residues. V lost 6 bases and J 0 bases, leaving 12 bases between the germline ends. The CDR3 sequence is CASRRGGDSNQPQHF. The CDR3 DNA sequence: TGTGCCAGCAGAAGAGGGGGGGATAGCAATCAGCCCCAGCATTTT.

This clonotype was counted between two and nine times. The chain uses TRBV7-2 and TRBJ2-2; 8 nucleotides align to TRBD1. CDR1 is SGHTA and CDR2 is FQGNSA in the germline V gene. J gave up 6 bases and V 4 bases, and 4 bases lay outside the gene matches. The CDR3 runs 14 residues. CDR3 residues: CASSSRQGSGELFF. DNA for the CDR3: TGTGCCAGCAGCTCCCGACAGGGGTCCGGGGAGCTGTTTTTT.

The rearrangement uses TRBV3-1 and TRBJ2-3; 10 nucleotides align to TRBD2. CDR3 length equals 18 residues. V shed 0 bases and J 2 bases; nucleotides not matched to a gene: 8. The germline gives CDR1 LGHDT, CDR2 YNNKEL (reference sequence). CDR3 sequence reads: CASSQDKISGRVTDTQYF. The CDR3 bases are TGTGCCAGCAGCCAAGATAAGATAAGCGGGAGGGTCACAGATACGCAGTATTTT.

The DNA of the CDR3 is TGTGCCAGCAGCCGAGGCCCGGGAGGGGTCAATGAGCAGTTCTTC. Its protein product is CASSRGPGGVNEQFF. This chain links TRBV28 with TRBJ2-1; 8 positions match TRBD2. The CDR3 contains 15 residues. CDR1 MDHEN and CDR2 SYDVKM come from the germline V gene. V trimming: 6 bases; J trimming: 6 bases; junction bases outside the gene matches: 10.